The 16 T cell receptor beta chains below were found in one sample sequenced in a study of tumor and adjacent non-tumor tissue in lung cancer. TCRbeta libraries were built with three rounds of nested PCR, modified from ARM-PCR. Using its own MiXCR run on the multiplex PCR reads, TCRdb lists one record per CDR3 protein. The sample lists tens of thousands of distinct CDR3 sequences; roughly 62% were seen once. RNA was extracted from bulk tissue without any cell sorting. More than 3 cm separated this lung sample from the edge of the tumor. Material: distant non-tumor lung tissue. These receptors were obtained from a woman aged 35 to 49 with non-small cell lung cancer.

The chain employs TRBV11-1 and TRBJ2-1; 11 bases align to TRBD2. The CDR3 consists of 15 residues. Germline CDR1 reads SGHAT; CDR2 reads FQDESV (reference sequence). V was pared by 9 bases and J by 8 bases, with 12 bases of the junction left unmatched. This chain's CDR3 is CARSVSGRVLYEQFF. CDR3 coding DNA: TGTGCCAGAAGCGTTAGCGGGAGGGTTTTGTATGAGCAGTTCTTC.

Comment on this clonotype: Mismatch with germline at one junction end may stem from a read error. The chain carries TRBV6-5 and TRBJ1-5; a possible D gene is TRBD1 (6 bases). This CDR3 region has 14 residues. Looked up from germline, CDR1 is MNHEY and CDR2 is SVGAGI. The CDR3 DNA is TGTGTCAGCAGACCGGAACAGGGTATTCAGCCCCAGCATTTT. This codes for CVSRPEQGIQPQHF.

This clonotype was recorded a few times. V usage is TRBV5-1 and J usage is TRBJ2-7, with D hard to call. Looked up from germline, CDR1 is SGHRS and CDR2 is YFSETQ. Trimming cost V 10 bases and J 4 bases, with 15 bases left between them. The CDR3 runs to 12 residues. The CDR3 here is CASFSVPYEQYF. CDR3 coding DNA: TGCGCCTCTTTCTCCGTTCCTTACGAGCAGTACTTC.

As to this clonotype: The junction and the germline gene differ at one end; a read error may be behind it. The chain links TRBV29-1 to TRBJ2-7; no clear D. CDR1 is SQVTM, CDR2 ANQGSEA, per germline. This CDR3 contains 14 residues. In DNA, the CDR3 is TGCAACGTTGTCCAAGAGATGGGCTCCTACGAGCAGTACTTC. Protein sequence: CNVVQEMGSYEQYF.

A word on this clonotype: The CDR3 does not close with the conserved phenylalanine or tryptophan, likely indicating a read error. This rearrangement joins TRBV7-9 to TRBJ1-6, with a weak D call TRBD1 (6 bases). The CDR3 sequence is 14 residues long. The ends were cut back, 9 bases at V and 7 bases at J, with 16 bases in the middle. The germline V gene encodes CDR1 SEHNR and CDR2 FQNEAQ (reference sequence). The CDR3 sequence: CARSIRGTNSPLHI. For the CDR3, the DNA is TGTGCCAGGAGCATACGCGGGACAAATTCACCCCTCCACATT.

This clonotype was counted only a few times. Likely a read error: the CDR3 ends without its conserved phenylalanine or tryptophan. The chain employs TRBV11-3 and TRBJ2-5; possibly TRBD1 for D (5 bases). Trimming shortened V by 3 bases and J by 3 bases, and 11 bases separated the two germline ends. Germline V gene lookup returns CDR1 SGHNT and CDR2 YENEEA. The CDR3 totals 14 residues. In nucleotides, the CDR3 is TGTGCCAGCAGCTTCGGACACCAAGAAGAGACCCAGTACTTA. As protein: CASSFGHQEETQYL.

Turning to this clonotype: Compared with germline, one end of the junction differs, possibly owing to a read error. V is TRBV10-3 and J is TRBJ1-6; 7 bases map to TRBD1. Germline V lookup: CDR1 ENHRY, CDR2 SYGVKD. The length of the CDR3 is 15 residues. The DNA of the CDR3 is TGTGCCACCCAGGGGGTGGGACCCTATAATTTACCCCTCCACTTT. This encodes CATQGVGPYNLPLHF.

Worth noting for this clonotype: A much larger clone differs from this one at a single base, so this may be a read error. This chain uses TRBV20-1 with TRBJ2-7; 7 bases match TRBD1. The CDR3 loop spans 15 amino acids. Germline assignment: CDR1 DFQATT and CDR2 SNEGSKA (reference sequence). The CDR3, as DNA: TGCAGAGCAACGACAGGGCCCTACGGGGCCTACGAGCAGTACTTC. This codes for CRATTGPYGAYEQYF.

To note about this clonotype: The final CDR3 position lacks the conserved phenylalanine or tryptophan, pointing to a likely read error. CDR3 in amino acids: CASSTGTCGAYEQYI. The CDR3 coding sequence is TGTGCCAGCAGCACAGGGACTTGCGGAGCCTACGAGCAGTACATC. The chain couples TRBV11-2 to TRBJ2-7; perhaps D is TRBD1 or TRBD2 (6 bases each). V was clipped by 5 bases and J by 2 bases, with 16 bases between them. In germline, CDR1 is SGHAT, CDR2 FQNNGV. The CDR3 covers 15 residues.

Points on this clonotype: One junction end does not reproduce the germline sequence, and a read error may be involved. This sequence joins TRBV5-4 and TRBJ2-1, with D perhaps given as TRBD1 or TRBD2 (5 bases each). The CDR3 extends over 14 amino acids. Germline V gene lookup returns CDR1 SGHNT and CDR2 YYREEE (reference sequence). CDR3 loop: CASGTGSFRNEQFF. The CDR3 nucleotides are TGTGCCAGCGGGACGGGATCATTCCGGAATGAACAGTTCTTC.

Notes on this clonotype: Just one base apart from a much larger clone, this may be a read error. The CDR3 carries no conserved terminal phenylalanine or tryptophan, so it likely arises from a read error. The chain couples TRBV7-9 to TRBJ2-3; D might be TRBD1 or TRBD2, each matching 5 bases. Trimming stripped 3 bases from V and 0 bases from J, with 10 bases between. The length of the CDR3 is 15 residues. CDR1 is SEHNR, CDR2 FQNEAQ, per germline (reference sequence). The CDR3 region is CASSFGASSTDTQYY. The CDR3 nucleotides are TGTGCCAGCAGCTTCGGGGCCTCTAGCACAGATACGCAGTATTAT.

Concerning this clonotype: The junction and the germline gene differ at one end; a read error may be behind it. The chain is built from TRBV12-3 or TRBV12-4 and TRBJ2-7, with a weak D call TRBD1 (6 bases). The CDR3 length is 13 residues. CDR3 coding DNA: TGTGTCAGCAGTCCTAGGGGGTCCTACGAGCAGTACTTC. Its protein is CVSSPRGSYEQYF.

The V gene is TRBV20-1, the J gene TRBJ1-6; D is unresolved. Per the germline V gene, CDR1 is DFQATT and CDR2 is SNEGSKA (reference sequence). V was clipped by 1 base and J by 6 bases, with 13 bases between them. There are 15 residues in the CDR3. The CDR3 region is CSARVEGSINSPLHF. For the CDR3, the DNA is TGCAGTGCTAGAGTGGAAGGGTCGATTAATTCACCCCTCCACTTT.

On this clonotype itself: Since a much larger clone is just one base distant, this may be a read error. The gene calls are TRBV5-1 and TRBJ1-3; tentative D call: TRBD1 (5 bases). Germline-derived CDR1 and CDR2 are SGHRS and YFSETQ. CDR3 length: 16 amino acids. CDR3 in amino acids: CANSPGRPSSGNTIYF. The CDR3 DNA reads as TGCGCCAACAGCCCGGGACGGCCTAGCTCTGGAAACACCATATATTTT.

Turning to this clonotype: It may be a read error: a sequence one base away is much more abundant. The rearrangement links TRBV30 to TRBJ1-1; the D is unclear. The CDR3 contains 13 residues. V was trimmed by 0 bases and J by 10 bases, leaving 15 bases between them. CDR1 is GTSNPN and CDR2 is SVGIG in the germline V gene (reference sequence). CDR3 sequence (DNA): TGTGCCTGGAGTGTTTCCCCTACGGCTGTAGCTTTCTTT. Amino acid sequence: CAWSVSPTAVAFF. The complete variable domain, with remaining parts taken from reference TRBV30 and TRBJ1-1, reads SQTIHQWPATLVQPVGSPLSLECTVEGTSNPNLYWYRQAAGRGLQLLFYSVGIGQISSEVPQNLSASRPQDRQFILSSKKLLLSDSGFYLCAWSVSPTAVAFFGQGTRLTVV.

Concerning this clonotype: A read error is likely, as this CDR3 ends without the conserved phenylalanine or tryptophan. The chain combines TRBV5-1 with TRBJ2-1, with TRBD1 matching over 9 bases. Per germline, CDR1 SGHRS and CDR2 YFSETQ. The CDR3 is 15 amino acids. For the CDR3, the DNA is TGTGCCAGCAGGTCCGGGACAGGGACGGCTAATGAGCAGTTCCTC. Its protein product is CASRSGTGTANEQFL.